The 30 T cell receptor beta chains below come from one sample, sequenced in a study of prognosis after radiotherapy for stage I lung cancer. Two rounds of multiplex PCR amplified TCR beta CDR3 from genomic DNA. Each TRBV and TRBJ gene had its own primer in the first PCR round. One entry per CDR3 protein, called by TCRdb with MiXCR from the multiplex PCR reads. The sample lists some 60,000 distinct CDR3 sequences, roughly 29% occurring once. Sequences were derived from PBMCs, sampled before or after stereotactic body radiation therapy (not recorded which). These receptors were taken from a donor older than 45 with non-small cell lung cancer.

The V gene is TRBV6-1, the J gene TRBJ2-1; 8 bases align to TRBD1. The CDR3 covers 13 residues. Trimming cost V 6 bases and J 9 bases; bases outside gene matches: 7. From germline, CDR1 is MNHNS and CDR2 SASEGT. CDR3 loop: CASRTGERAEQFF. The CDR3, as DNA: TGTGCCAGCAGGACAGGGGAGCGCGCTGAGCAGTTCTTC.

This clonotype was recorded at least ten times. The V gene is TRBV20-1, the J gene TRBJ1-5; no clear D gene. There are 13 residues in the CDR3. Per the germline V gene, CDR1 is DFQATT and CDR2 is SNEGSKA (reference sequence). Trimming removed 5 bases from V and 0 bases from J, with 8 bases in between. For the CDR3, the DNA is TGCAGTGCTCGCGGAGCTAGCAATCAGCCCCAGCATTTT. Protein: CSARGASNQPQHF.

This rearrangement joins TRBV19 to TRBJ1-1; no clear D gene. Germline V CDR1 and CDR2: LNHDA, SQIVND (reference sequence). CDR3 length: 13 amino acids. Trimming cost V 10 bases and J 0 bases, with 12 bases left between them. Written as DNA, the CDR3 is TGTGCCACCTCACAAGTGGTGAACACTGAAGCTTTCTTT. Its translation is CATSQVVNTEAFF.

Notes on this clonotype: Only one base separates this from a far larger clonotype, so it likely reflects a read error. This chain's CDR3 is CASSSGTGSLHLTRELFF. Written as DNA, the CDR3 is TGTGCCAGCAGCTCCGGGACAGGGTCTCTCCACCTCACCCGGGAGCTGTTTTTT. This chain links TRBV6-1 with TRBJ2-2, with TRBD1 matching over 9 bases. Germline CDR1 reads MNHNS; CDR2 reads SASEGT. The length of the CDR3 is 18 residues.

Of note for this clonotype: A far larger clone is off by one base, so a read error is likely. The genes are TRBV6-5 and TRBJ1-2, with D perhaps matching TRBD1 (6 bases). Germline V gives CDR1 MNHEY, CDR2 SVGAGI. Trimming removed 7 bases at V and 5 bases at J, with 17 bases between. The CDR3 is 14 residues long. The CDR3 coding sequence is TGTGCCAGCAATACTCTAGGACAGTTATATGGCTACACCTTC. This codes for CASNTLGQLYGYTF.

This clonotype has at least ten counts. The chain is built from TRBV7-8 and TRBJ1-3; D uncertain. There are 14 residues in the CDR3. Trimming shortened V by 0 bases and J by 4 bases, and 7 bases separated the two germline ends. Germline CDR1 is SGHVS and CDR2 is FQNEAQ. The CDR3, as DNA: TGTGCCAGCAGCTTAGCAGGGTTGGGAAACACCATATATTTT. Protein sequence: CASSLAGLGNTIYF.

There are many counts of this clonotype. The chain has TRBV7-2 and TRBJ2-1, with D tentatively TRBD2 (5 bases). The CDR3 extends over 13 amino acids. Between the trimmed V and J ends, which lost 4 bases and 5 bases, there was a span of 9 bases. Germline V gene data show CDR1 as SGHTA and CDR2 as FQGNSA. CDR3 nucleotide sequence: TGTGCCAGCAGCTCTGGACTTAACAATGAGCAGTTCTTC. Translated, it gives CASSSGLNNEQFF.

In this sample, this clonotype turned up many times. This chain joins TRBV6-1 and TRBJ2-5; D remains ambiguous. Germline-derived CDR1 and CDR2 are MNHNS and SASEGT. This CDR3 is 14 amino acids long. V gave up 3 bases and J gave up 1 base, with 9 bases separating them. CDR3 sequence: CASSEVTFQETQYF. In DNA, the CDR3 is TGTGCCAGCAGTGAGGTGACTTTCCAAGAGACCCAGTACTTC.

This clonotype showed up many times. This chain links TRBV27 with TRBJ2-7; tentative D call: TRBD2 (5 bases). The CDR3 runs to 16 residues. The germline CDR1 and CDR2 sequences are MNHEY and SMNVEV (reference sequence). Trimming took 1 base from V and 0 from J, leaving 13 bases between them. The CDR3 DNA sequence: TGTGCCAGCAGTTTATTCAGGCGGAGGAGCTCCTACGAGCAGTACTTC. Its translation: CASSLFRRRSSYEQYF.

This clonotype was detected ten times or more. J is TRBJ2-1 and V is TRBV3-1, with 9 nucleotides matching TRBD2. The CDR3 consists of 15 residues. Trimming took 3 bases from V and 3 from J; bases not matched to a gene: 3. Germline loops: CDR1 LGHDT, CDR2 YNNKEL (reference sequence). The CDR3 nucleotides read TGTGCCAGCAGCCATAGCGGGGGCGTCTACAATGAGCAGTTCTTC. It translates to CASSHSGGVYNEQFF.

This clonotype was counted at least ten times. The chain is built from TRBV4-1 and TRBJ2-7, with 8 positions matching TRBD2. The V gene end was trimmed by 0 bases and the J gene end by 5 bases; junction bases not matched to a gene: 9. CDR3 size: 16 residues. Germline V lookup: CDR1 MGHRA, CDR2 YSYEKL. CDR3 amino acids: CASSQELGRGVDEQYF. The CDR3 DNA is TGCGCCAGCAGCCAAGAATTAGGGCGGGGGGTCGACGAGCAGTACTTC.

The sample holds many counts of this clonotype. The V and J genes are TRBV2 and TRBJ1-5; perhaps TRBD1 as D (6 bases). CDR1 and CDR2 from the germline V gene are SNHLY and FYNNEI. This CDR3 is built from 15 residues. The germline V and J ends were trimmed by 7 bases and 4 bases, with 17 bases remaining between them. DNA for the CDR3: TGTGCCAGCACTTCCGATTCAGGGGTAAATCAGCCCCAGCATTTT. Its translation is CASTSDSGVNQPQHF. The complete variable domain, with remaining parts taken from reference TRBV2 and TRBJ1-5, reads EPEVTQTPSHQVTQMGQEVILRCVPISNHLYFYWYRQILGQKVEFLVSFYNNEISEKSEIFDDQFSVERPDGSNFTLKIRSTKLEDSAMYFCASTSDSGVNQPQHFGDGTRLSIL.

This clonotype occurred many times. J is TRBJ2-5 and V is TRBV29-1, with 10 bases matching TRBD2. CDR3 size: 16 residues. The V and J ends lost 6 bases and 0 bases, in that order; junction bases with no gene match: 10. CDR1 is SQVTM and CDR2 is ANQGSEA in the germline V gene. CDR3 sequence (DNA): TGCAGCGTACAAGGGCCTAGCGGGGGTAACCAAGAGACCCAGTACTTC. It translates to CSVQGPSGGNQETQYF.

This clonotype appeared many times. The CDR3 is CASSLTPTSGGGVAQYF. The CDR3 nucleotides read TGTGCCAGCAGCTTAACCCCAACTAGCGGGGGGGGAGTGGCGCAGTATTTT. The V and J genes are TRBV7-6 and TRBJ2-3; 13 bases match TRBD2. V was clipped by 2 bases and J by 10 bases; unmatched bases: 12. Germline CDR1 and CDR2: SGHVS and FNYEAQ. The CDR3 consists of 17 residues.

The table lists this clonotype with a few counts. A much larger clone differs from this one at a single base, so this may be a read error. The chain uses TRBV20-1 and TRBJ2-2; D is ambiguous. Germline V CDR1 and CDR2: DFQATT, SNEGSKA (reference sequence). The CDR3 is made up of 15 amino acids. V lost 4 bases, J lost 0 bases, and 12 bases lay in between. This CDR3 reads CSAIDQRANTGELFF. CDR3 bases: TGCAGTGCTATCGATCAGCGCGCGAACACCGGGGAGCTGTTTTTT.

This clonotype was seen ten or more times. CDR3 sequence (DNA): TGCAGTGCTATAACCGGGACAGGGCTCATCTATGGCTACACCTTC. The encoded protein is CSAITGTGLIYGYTF. V gene TRBV20-1 combines with J gene TRBJ1-2; 9 bases agree with TRBD1. The CDR3 runs to 15 residues. CDR1 DFQATT and CDR2 SNEGSKA come from the germline V gene (reference sequence). V shed 4 bases and J 4 bases; nucleotides not matched to a gene: 10.

The V call is TRBV28, the J call TRBJ2-5, with D perhaps matching TRBD1 (6 bases). The CDR3 is 16 residues long. Trimming left V 7 bases short and J 12 bases short, with 30 bases between. Per the germline V gene, CDR1 is MDHEN and CDR2 is SYDVKM. The CDR3 reads CASKMTGHLFGENKYF. The CDR3 region has the DNA TGTGCCAGCAAAATGACGGGACATCTATTTGGAGAGAACAAGTACTTC.

This clonotype has at least ten counts. CDR3 nucleotides: TGTGCCAGCAGCTTAGGTCCAGGGGCCCCAGATACGCAGTATTTT. It specifies CASSLGPGAPDTQYF. V and J are TRBV7-6 and TRBJ2-3, with D possibly TRBD1 on 6 matching bases. V gave up 1 base and J gave up 4 bases, with 12 bases separating them. This CDR3 is built from 15 residues. Germline V gives CDR1 SGHVS, CDR2 FNYEAQ.

This clonotype was picked up many times. The chain couples TRBV10-3 to TRBJ2-5; 14 bases align to TRBD2. The CDR3 loop spans 16 amino acids. J gave up 2 bases and V 4 bases, and 3 bases lay outside the gene matches. The germline V gene encodes CDR1 ENHRY and CDR2 SYGVKD. CDR3 DNA sequence: TGTGCCATCAGTGCAGGACTAGCGGGGGGACAAGAGACCCAGTACTTC. Protein: CAISAGLAGGQETQYF.

There are many counts of this clonotype. This chain links TRBV5-1 with TRBJ1-6; 8 nucleotides line up with TRBD1. Germline CDR1 is SGHRS and CDR2 is YFSETQ. The V segment lost 5 bases and the J segment 6 bases; nucleotides outside the gene matches: 7. This CDR3 spans 15 amino acids. The CDR3 DNA reads TGCGCCAGCAGTCCGGACAGGGTCGGTAATTCACCCCTCCACTTT. Translated: CASSPDRVGNSPLHF.

This clonotype was seen ten or more times. This chain joins TRBV20-1 and TRBJ1-3, with 8 bases identical to TRBD1. This CDR3 contains 16 residues. The J segment lost 2 bases and the V segment lost 0 bases, leaving 6 bases of the junction unmatched. Per the germline V gene, CDR1 is DFQATT and CDR2 is SNEGSKA (reference sequence). In DNA, the CDR3 is TGCAGTGCTAGAGATCCGAGGACAGGGACTGGAAACACCATATATTTT. Translation: CSARDPRTGTGNTIYF.

This clonotype was observed at least ten times. One end of the junction is discordant with germline, which a read error may explain. J is TRBJ2-7 and V is TRBV5-1; TRBD2 matches 14 bases. CDR3 length: 15 residues. Germline lookup yields CDR1 SGHRS and CDR2 YFSETQ. CDR3 bases: TGCGCCAGCAGCCATACGGGACTAGCGGGGGAACCTTTTATCTTC. It encodes CASSHTGLAGEPFIF.

About this clonotype itself: A read error is the likely source, as a far larger clone sits one nucleotide away. The CDR3 sequence: CASSEGAVHTYEQYF. The CDR3 DNA follows: TGTGCCAGCAGTGAAGGGGCTGTACATACCTACGAGCAGTACTTC. This chain joins TRBV6-4 and TRBJ2-7; TRBD1 might be the D (5 bases). Germline-derived CDR1 and CDR2 are MRHNA and SNTAGT. The CDR3 spans 15 residues. The V end lost 3 bases, the J end lost 2 bases, and 14 bases lay between the germline ends.

There are a few counts of this clonotype. V gene TRBV7-6 combines with J gene TRBJ2-5; D is ambiguous. CDR1 is SGHVS, CDR2 FNYEAQ, per germline. Trimming shortened V by 6 bases and J by 5 bases, and 13 bases separated the two germline ends. The length of the CDR3 is 13 residues. The CDR3 nucleotides are TGTGCCAGCAGACAAGCCTCCCCGGAGACCCAGTACTTC. As protein: CASRQASPETQYF.

Many counts were recorded for this clonotype. The rearrangement joins TRBV11-2 to TRBJ2-7, with 12 nucleotides matching TRBD1. Unmatched junction bases numbered 6, after V lost 3 bases and J lost 3 bases. CDR3 length: 16 amino acids. Germline V lookup: CDR1 SGHAT, CDR2 FQNNGV. The CDR3 is CASSFPGTGGDYEQYF. The CDR3 DNA reads TGTGCCAGCAGCTTTCCCGGGACAGGGGGCGACTACGAGCAGTACTTC.

This clonotype was observed a few times. The rearrangement uses TRBV7-9 and TRBJ1-1; 10 bases map to TRBD1. The CDR3 extends over 15 amino acids. Germline CDR1 and CDR2: SEHNR and FQNEAQ (reference sequence). V shed 5 bases and J 5 bases; nucleotides not matched to a gene: 8. CDR3 residues: CASSPGTGEGTEAFF. The CDR3 DNA sequence: TGTGCCAGCAGCCCAGGGACAGGGGAGGGAACTGAAGCTTTCTTT.

This clonotype occurred many times. The rearrangement links TRBV6-2 or TRBV6-3 to TRBJ2-1, with a possible D match to TRBD2 (7 bases). Germline V lookup: CDR1 MNHEY, CDR2 SVGEGT. The V and J ends lost 6 bases and 8 bases respectively, with 29 bases between them. The CDR3 loop spans 18 amino acids. CDR3 DNA: TGTGCCAGCAGCTTCACTCGGGGAGGGGGGACGGTACTCTATGAGCAGTTCTTC. Amino acids: CASSFTRGGGTVLYEQFF.

The chain links TRBV6-4 to TRBJ2-1; 10 nucleotides agree with TRBD2. Trimming cost V 5 bases and J 5 bases; bases outside gene matches: 15. Germline values: CDR1 MRHNA, CDR2 SNTAGT. The CDR3 is 18 residues long. The CDR3 nucleotides read TGTGCCAGCAGTCGGCGACTAGCGGGTGTCCCGACAAACAATGAGCAGTTCTTC. Amino acids: CASSRRLAGVPTNNEQFF.

Regarding this clonotype: Possible read error: a much larger clone is one base away. J is TRBJ2-5 and V is TRBV11-2; TRBD2 aligns across 9 bases. Germline-derived CDR1 and CDR2 are SGHAT and FQNNGV. V lost 1 base to trimming and J lost 5 bases; unmatched junction nucleotides: 8. The length of the CDR3 is 16 residues. The CDR3 loop reads CASSLGRAGGPETQYF. CDR3 bases: TGTGCCAGCAGCTTAGGGCGAGCGGGGGGCCCGGAGACCCAGTACTTC.

This clonotype has a count of ten or more. The chain carries TRBV20-1 and TRBJ2-7, with D possibly matching TRBD1 (5 bases). Per the germline V gene, CDR1 is DFQATT and CDR2 is SNEGSKA (reference sequence). V was trimmed by 5 bases and J by 2 bases, leaving 10 bases between them. The CDR3 is made up of 12 amino acids. The CDR3 is CSAPGWTYEQYF. The CDR3, as DNA: TGCAGTGCTCCAGGGTGGACCTACGAGCAGTACTTC.